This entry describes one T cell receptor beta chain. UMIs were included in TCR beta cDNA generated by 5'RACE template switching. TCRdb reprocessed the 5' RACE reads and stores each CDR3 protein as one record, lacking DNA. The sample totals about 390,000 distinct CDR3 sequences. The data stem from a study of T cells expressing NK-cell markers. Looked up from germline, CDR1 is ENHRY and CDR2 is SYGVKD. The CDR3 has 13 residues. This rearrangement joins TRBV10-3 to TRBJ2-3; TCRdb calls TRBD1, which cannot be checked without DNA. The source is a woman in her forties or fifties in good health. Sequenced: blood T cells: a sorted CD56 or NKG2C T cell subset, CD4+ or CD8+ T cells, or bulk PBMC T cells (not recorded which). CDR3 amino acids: CAISDGISDTQYF.